The entry that follows covers one T cell receptor (beta chain) sequence. Its binding antigen is unknown. Base qualities are not at hand, and no much larger clone is one base apart. The immunoSEQ Assay, a bias-controlled multiplex PCR, was used to amplify TCRbeta CDR3 regions from genomic DNA. The authors' analysis ran thus. Nucleated cell counts per sample were estimated from amplification of reference gene primers within the assay. To quantify the absolute abundance of each unique TCRbeta CDR3 rearrangement, sequence reads were collapsed and filtered. Productive Simpson clonality was computed per sample as the square root of Simpson's diversity index over productive rearrangements. TCRdb retrieved this table from immuneACCESS and kept in-frame rearrangements only. Not all clones are present; in checked studies, unresolved V genes account for under half, and no reason is known for the remainder. V and J calls plus clone size are reproduced from that table; the DNA served to infer D and trimming. A total of approximately 350,000 clones appear in this sample, around 88% of them only once. The ten largest clones capture about 7.6% of the sample.

These data originate in a study of blood T cell repertoires in COVID-19 (TCRdb year 2020). With respect to the entire study: The collaborator samples originated in the United States, Italy and Spain and spanned the acute and convalescent phases of COVID-19. The material from the prospective study consisted of cDNA or gDNA derived from T cells, B-cell-depleted T cells, or PBMCs. The dataset comprised deeply sampled blood TCRbeta repertoires from subjects exposed to, actively infected with, or recovered from COVID-19. The repertoires were released in a freely available public database intended as a resource for research on the immune response to SARS-CoV-2. The samples were drawn from two sources: the first 160 participants of the ongoing ImmuneRACE study, and 950 to 1,500 subjects contributed by 6 global collaborators. A de-identified subject ID, COVID-19 status, age in years and sex were almost always included in the sample metadata. HLA class I and class II types, where available, came from metadata supplied by the sample provider rather than from assay-based typing.

What the authors observed across the whole study: The amount of clinical and demographic metadata varied by source and participant and was provided uncurated.

The germline V gene specifies SNHLY as CDR1 and FYNNEI as CDR2. The germline ends are 12 bases apart after V is trimmed by 6 bases and J by 7 bases. The CDR3, cysteine through phenylalanine, is 13 amino acids long. The entry retains the CDR3 DNA only, 39 bases that are in frame from base 1. At one collaborating source in Seattle, patients were enrolled during active infection and were followed longitudinally through the course of disease. Each collaborating institution followed its own protocols to collect whole blood in K2EDTA tubes. For TCRbeta analysis, collaborators shipped samples in one of three forms: frozen whole blood, isolated PBMCs, or DNA extracted from either of those sample types.

Sequencing was done on a sample of peripheral blood. The clonotype comes from a woman aged 55-70 years with COVID-19, enrolled during active disease. The sequence links TRBV2 to TRBJ1-4; possibly the D gene is TRBD1, per 5 matching bases. The DNA reads TGTGCCAGCAGCGATCAGGGTGTTGAAAAACTGTTTTTT. This translates into CASSDQGVEKLFF.